The 6 T cell receptor beta chains presented below share a single source sample, sequenced in a study of glioma-infiltrating T cells. TCR alpha and beta CDR3 regions were amplified from RNA using iRepertoire nested multiplex PCR. A single record per CDR3 protein comes from TCRdb applying MiXCR to the multiplex PCR reads. The table includes roughly 190,000 distinct CDR3 sequences, roughly 32% detected once. The sample comprised glioma tissue, nonneoplastic brain tissue, or PBMCs (not recorded which). These receptor sequences come from a human donor with low-grade glioma or glioblastoma, undergoing nonglioma brain surgery, or in good health (not recorded which).

This clonotype appeared many times. The junction departs from the called germline gene at one end, perhaps through a read error. The rearrangement uses TRBV5-1 and TRBJ2-3; D gene unclear. The V gene's germline CDR1 is SGHRS and CDR2 YFSETQ. This CDR3 is 11 amino acids long. The CDR3 spells CASSLGDTQYF. DNA of the CDR3: TGTGCCAGCAGCTTAGGGGATACGCAGTATTTT.

A word on this clonotype: The conserved phenylalanine or tryptophan normally closing the CDR3 is absent here, so this likely arose from a read error. The V gene is TRBV27, the J gene TRBJ2-1; D is unresolved. The CDR3 runs to 12 residues. Deletions cut 9 bases from V and 10 bases from J, with 16 bases between. Germline V gene sequence: CDR1 MNHEY, CDR2 SMNVEV (reference sequence). This CDR3 is CASGRSSYEQFS. Written as DNA, the CDR3 is TGTGCCAGTGGGCGTTCTTCCTACGAGCAGTTCTCC.

On this clonotype itself: This clone may be a read error of a much larger clone one base away. This sequence joins TRBV4-1 and TRBJ1-6, with a weak D call TRBD1 (6 bases). CDR3 length equals 18 residues. CDR1 MGHRA and CDR2 YSYEKL come from the germline V gene. V gave up 0 bases and J gave up 2 bases, with 14 bases separating them. The CDR3 here is CASSQDPRGGPYNSPLHF. In DNA form, the CDR3 reads TGCGCCAGCAGCCAAGATCCGAGGGGGGGGCCCTATAATTCACCCCTCCACTTT.

There are many counts of this clonotype. The V gene is TRBV6-1, the J gene TRBJ2-1; 8 bases fit TRBD2. There are 13 residues in the CDR3. CDR1 is MNHNS, CDR2 SASEGT, per germline. J was trimmed by 7 bases and V by 5 bases; bases with no gene match: 4. The CDR3 loop reads CASSPGTRNEQFF. In DNA, the CDR3 is TGTGCCAGCAGTCCCGGGACTAGGAATGAGCAGTTCTTC.

As to this clonotype: A single base separates this from a much larger clone, so it may be a read error. The V and J genes are TRBV7-6 and TRBJ2-2, with D unresolved. Per germline, CDR1 SGHVS and CDR2 FNYEAQ. This CDR3 has 14 amino acids. V lost 0 bases and J lost 4, with 6 bases in between. The CDR3 nucleotides are TGTGCCAGCAGCTTAGCGTTGAGCACCGGGGAGCTGTTTTTT. Protein: CASSLALSTGELFF.

This clonotype was counted many times. This sequence joins TRBV6-1 and TRBJ1-2; D not certain. CDR1 is MNHNS and CDR2 is SASEGT in the germline V gene. Trimming cost V 5 bases and J 6 bases, with 10 bases left between them. This CDR3 is 12 amino acids long. CDR3 DNA: TGTGCCAGCAGTCCTTTCAGTGATGGCTACACCTTC. Translation gives CASSPFSDGYTF.